The clone carrying this T cell receptor (beta chain) has a count of ten or more. This entry comes from a study of T cells in Graves' hyperthyroidism and ophthalmopathy. Amplification yielded TCR beta CDR3 regions, with RNA transcripts as the source. HTBI primers were the set used in a first-round RT-PCR of the TCR CDR3. TCRdb itself ran the multiplex PCR reads through MiXCR, one entry per CDR3 protein. Among some 300,000 distinct CDR3 sequences listed, about 19% were seen once. Looked up from germline, CDR1 is SQVTM and CDR2 is ANQGSEA. The CDR3 has 12 amino acids. V was cut by 4 bases and J by 4 bases, with 9 bases left in between.

Source material: blood. The genes are TRBV29-1 and TRBJ2-3; no firm D call. The clonotype comes from a man in his fifties or sixties with Graves' ophthalmopathy. CDR3: CSVAARPDTQYF. The CDR3 DNA reads as TGCAGCGTTGCGGCCAGACCAGATACGCAGTATTTT.